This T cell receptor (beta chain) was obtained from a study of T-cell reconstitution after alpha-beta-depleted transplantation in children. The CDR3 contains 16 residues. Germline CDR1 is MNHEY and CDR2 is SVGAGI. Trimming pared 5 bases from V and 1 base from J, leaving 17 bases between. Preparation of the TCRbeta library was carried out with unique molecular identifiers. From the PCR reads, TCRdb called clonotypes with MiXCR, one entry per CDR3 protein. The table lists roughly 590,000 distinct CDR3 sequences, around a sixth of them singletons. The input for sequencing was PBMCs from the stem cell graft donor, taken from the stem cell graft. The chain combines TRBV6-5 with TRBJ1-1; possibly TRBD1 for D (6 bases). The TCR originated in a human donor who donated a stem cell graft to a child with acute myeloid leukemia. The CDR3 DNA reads TGTGCCAGCAGTACTGCGCGGGGGCGCGAGAACACTGAAGCTTTCTTT. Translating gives CASSTARGRENTEAFF.